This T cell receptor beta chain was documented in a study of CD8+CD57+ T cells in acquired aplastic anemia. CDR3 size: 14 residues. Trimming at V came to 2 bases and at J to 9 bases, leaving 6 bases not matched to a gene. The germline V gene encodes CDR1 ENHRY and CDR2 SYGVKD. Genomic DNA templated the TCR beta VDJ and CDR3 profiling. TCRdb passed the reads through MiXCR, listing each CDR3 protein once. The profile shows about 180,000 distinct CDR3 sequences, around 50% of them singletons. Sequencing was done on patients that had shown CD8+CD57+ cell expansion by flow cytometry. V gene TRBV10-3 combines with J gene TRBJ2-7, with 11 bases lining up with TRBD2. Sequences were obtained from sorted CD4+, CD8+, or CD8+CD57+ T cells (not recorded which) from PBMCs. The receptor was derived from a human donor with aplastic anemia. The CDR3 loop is CAISEGLAGAAQYF. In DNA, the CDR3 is TGTGCCATCAGTGAGGGACTAGCGGGCGCTGCGCAGTACTTC.